The source of this TCR beta chain is a study of blood T cell repertoires in COVID-19. Here immunoSEQ multiplex PCR was the method, and the copy in TCRdb shows in-frame clones only, minus some. The sample lists about 180,000 clones; approximately 80% were seen once. Trimming stripped 1 base from V and 4 bases from J, with 10 bases between. The germline V gene has CDR1 SQVTM and CDR2 ANQGSEA. This CDR3 comprises 13 residues. The source of this sequence is a human donor in a cohort sampled during active COVID-19. Sequenced sample: peripheral blood. This chain connects TRBV29-1 to TRBJ1-2; no reliable D call. CDR3 region: CSVEGGGSYGYTF. CDR3 sequence (DNA): TGCAGCGTTGAAGGGGGAGGGAGCTATGGCTACACCTTC.